The 28 T cell receptor beta chains in this list originate from one sample, sequenced in a study of response to subunit inactivated influenza vaccine (dated by TCRdb to about 2018). The library was produced with RT-PCR. Sequencing used an Illumina HiSeq 2500. TCRdb ran its own pipeline on the public reads, namely fastp trimming at Q25 and MiXCR clone calling, and kept in-frame beta chains. Rows with a matching CDR3 protein are joined into one entry that keeps the most common DNA and genes. For this sample there are hundreds of thousands of distinct CDR3 sequences; 12% appear just once. 10% of the sample lies in the top ten. The sample in question was PBMCs from blood, obtained on the day of vaccination. The receptors derive from a man aged 45-60 years who received an inactivated influenza vaccine. Donor details come from another sample of the same person, matched by shared clones.

The genes are TRBV6-2 or TRBV6-3 and TRBJ2-7; 9 nucleotides line up with TRBD2. V lost 6 bases, J lost 2 bases, and 8 bases stayed unmatched. Germline CDR1 MNHEY, CDR2 SVGEGT. CDR3 size: 15 residues. For the CDR3, the DNA is TGTGCCAGCAGATGGGGGTCTAGCGGGACCTACGAGCAGTACTTC. Translating it yields CASRWGSSGTYEQYF.

Notes on this clonotype: The CDR3 does not close with the conserved phenylalanine or tryptophan, likely indicating a read error. This sequence joins TRBV5-5 and TRBJ2-7; TRBD2 agrees at 9 bases. CDR1 is SGHKS, CDR2 YYEKEE, per germline (reference sequence). The CDR3 is made up of 15 amino acids. V dropped 2 bases and J dropped 0; count of bases not matched to a gene: 3. The CDR3 is CASSFSGGSSYEQYL. The CDR3 bases are TGTGCCAGCAGCTTTAGCGGGGGTTCCTCCTACGAGCAGTACCTC.

V gene TRBV4-2 combines with J gene TRBJ2-1; 9 nucleotides match TRBD2. The CDR3 sequence is 18 residues long. Germline loops: CDR1 LGHNA, CDR2 YNFKEQ. The junction had 6 bases not matched to a gene; V was cut back by 0 bases and J by 0 bases. CDR3 bases: TGTGCCAGCAGCCAAGATCCAGGGACTAGCCTCTCCTACAATGAGCAGTTCTTC. Translating it yields CASSQDPGTSLSYNEQFF.

This clonotype has a handful of counts. The genes are TRBV7-9 and TRBJ2-7; 14 bases fit TRBD2. Per the germline V gene, CDR1 is SEHNR and CDR2 is FQNEAQ (reference sequence). V shed 5 bases and J 1 base; nucleotides not matched to a gene: 7. The CDR3 has 17 amino acids. CDR3 in amino acids: CASSKTSGRALSYEQYF. CDR3 DNA: TGTGCCAGCAGCAAGACTAGCGGGAGGGCCCTTTCCTACGAGCAGTACTTC.

This clonotype was found many times. This sequence joins TRBV3-1 and TRBJ2-5; D is uncertain. Germline V CDR1 and CDR2: LGHDT, YNNKEL (reference sequence). The CDR3 runs to 12 residues. The V gene lost 2 bases and the J gene lost 10 bases, with 11 bases spanning the gap. The CDR3 region has the DNA TGTGCCAGCAGCCAAATTACGGTGGGCCAGTACTTC. It encodes CASSQITVGQYF.

This clonotype has a handful of counts. The chain couples TRBV7-8 to TRBJ2-2; D tentatively fits TRBD1 or TRBD2 (6 bases each). The CDR3 is 18 residues long. V was trimmed by 0 bases and J by 5 bases, leaving 19 bases between them. Germline V gene lookup returns CDR1 SGHVS and CDR2 FQNEAQ. CDR3 protein: CASSLARRLGGFTGELFF. As DNA, the CDR3 is TGTGCCAGCAGCTTAGCGAGACGCTTGGGGGGCTTTACCGGGGAGCTGTTTTTT. The full variable domain, rest sourced from reference TRBV7-8 and TRBJ2-2, is GAGVSQSPRYKVAKRGQDVALRCDPISGHVSLFWYQQALGQGPEFLTYFQNEAQLDKSGLPSDRFFAERPEGSVSTLKIQRTQQEDSAVYLCASSLARRLGGFTGELFFGEGSRLTVL.

This clonotype was observed at least ten times. This chain joins TRBV20-1 and TRBJ2-1; D is possibly TRBD1 (6 bases). Per the germline V gene, CDR1 is DFQATT and CDR2 is SNEGSKA (reference sequence). The CDR3 has 15 residues. V was cut by 2 bases and J by 4 bases, with 15 bases left in between. The CDR3 sequence: CSARSVGQLYNEQFF. In DNA, the CDR3 is TGCAGTGCTAGAAGTGTCGGACAGCTATACAATGAGCAGTTCTTC.

This clonotype occurred a few times. The V call is TRBV7-9, the J call TRBJ2-7; TRBD2 matches at 10 bases. This CDR3 has 17 residues. The germline V gene encodes CDR1 SEHNR and CDR2 FQNEAQ (reference sequence). The junction had 10 bases not matched to a gene; V was cut back by 4 bases and J by 1 base. DNA of the CDR3: TGTGCCAGCAGCTGGGGTAGGGGACTAGCGAGTTCCTACGAGCAGTACTTC. Its translation: CASSWGRGLASSYEQYF.

This clonotype occurred a few times. The chain recombines TRBV6-1 with TRBJ2-2; TRBD1 matches 9 bases. Germline CDR1 reads MNHNS; CDR2 reads SASEGT. V lost 6 bases and J lost 6; bases outside the gene matches: 8. The CDR3 length is 15 residues. The CDR3: CASSAGQGFSGELFF. Here the CDR3 DNA reads TGTGCCAGCAGCGCCGGACAGGGGTTTTCCGGGGAGCTGTTTTTT.

The sample holds many counts of this clonotype. The gene calls are TRBV4-2 and TRBJ2-1, with unresolved D. CDR1 LGHNA and CDR2 YNFKEQ come from the germline V gene. Trimming cost V 0 bases and J 2 bases, with 5 bases left between them. This CDR3 spans 14 amino acids. This CDR3 is CASSQDGTYNEQFF. The CDR3 region has the DNA TGTGCCAGCAGCCAAGATGGGACCTACAATGAGCAGTTCTTC.

V gene TRBV24-1 combines with J gene TRBJ2-1, with D possibly matching TRBD1 (6 bases). Germline V gene sequence: CDR1 KGHDR, CDR2 SFDVKD. Between the trimmed V and J ends, which lost 0 bases and 4 bases, there was a span of 15 bases. The CDR3 totals 17 residues. CDR3 sequence (DNA): TGTGCCACCAGTGATTTGCAGGGACACGAGGGGTACAATGAGCAGTTCTTC. The encoded protein is CATSDLQGHEGYNEQFF.

The sample holds many counts of this clonotype. The chain carries TRBV7-2 and TRBJ2-3; D is perhaps TRBD1 or TRBD2 (5 bases each). Trimming left V 5 bases short and J 8 bases short, with 17 bases between. The CDR3 contains 14 residues. CDR1 is SGHTA and CDR2 is FQGNSA in the germline V gene. This CDR3 reads CASSPSGTEATQYF. The CDR3 nucleotides are TGTGCCAGCAGCCCCTCAGGGACCGAGGCTACGCAGTATTTT.

The J gene is TRBJ1-4, the V gene TRBV29-1, with 7 bases fitting TRBD1. Germline lookup yields CDR1 SQVTM and CDR2 ANQGSEA. The CDR3 loop spans 13 amino acids. V lost 7 bases, J lost 0 bases, and 2 bases stayed unmatched. CDR3: CSGTGATNEKLFF. In nucleotides, the CDR3 is TGCAGCGGTACAGGGGCAACTAATGAAAAACTGTTTTTT. Filled out from reference TRBV29-1 and TRBJ1-4, the complete variable domain reads SAVISQKPSRDICQRGTSLTIQCQVDSQVTMMFWYRQQPGQSLTLIATANQGSEATYESGFVIDKFPISRPNLTFSTLTVSNMSPEDSSIYLCSGTGATNEKLFFGSGTQLSVL.

This clonotype has a handful of counts. This chain joins TRBV4-1 and TRBJ2-7; 8 bases align to TRBD2. The J segment lost 4 bases and the V segment lost 2 bases, leaving 7 bases of the junction unmatched. Germline V CDR1 and CDR2: MGHRA, YSYEKL. The CDR3 covers 15 residues. Here the CDR3 DNA reads TGCGCCAGCAGCCAATACACGGGGGGGGCGTACGAGCAGTACTTC. This sequence encodes CASSQYTGGAYEQYF.

This chain joins TRBV7-2 and TRBJ2-4; D is unclear. Germline CDR1 reads SGHTA; CDR2 reads FQGNSA. V dropped 5 bases and J dropped 2 bases, with 10 bases sitting between them. The CDR3 runs 14 residues. The CDR3 loop is CASSPIVPKNIQYF. CDR3 in DNA: TGTGCCAGCAGCCCCATTGTGCCCAAAAACATTCAGTACTTC.

The chain uses TRBV7-2 and TRBJ1-1; D perhaps matches TRBD1 (5 bases). Germline V CDR1 and CDR2: SGHTA, FQGNSA. The ends were cut back, 5 bases at V and 2 bases at J, with 12 bases in the middle. The CDR3 extends over 14 amino acids. Here the CDR3 DNA reads TGTGCCAGCAGCATAGACAGCCTAAACACTGAAGCTTTCTTT. It codes for CASSIDSLNTEAFF. Full variable domain (rest looked up from reference TRBV7-2 and TRBJ1-1): GAGVSQSPSNKVTEKGKDVELRCDPISGHTALYWYRQSLGQGLEFLIYFQGNSAPDKSGLPSDRFSAERTGGSVSTLTIQRTQQEDSAVYLCASSIDSLNTEAFFGQGTRLTVV.

The chain employs TRBV5-1 and TRBJ2-1; D possibly matches TRBD1 or TRBD2 (5 bases each). V gave up 4 bases and J gave up 4 bases, with 12 bases separating them. Germline loops: CDR1 SGHRS, CDR2 YFSETQ. This CDR3 region has 14 residues. The chain's CDR3 is CASSIGTGYNEQFF. For the CDR3, the DNA is TGCGCCAGCAGCATAGGGACCGGTTACAATGAGCAGTTCTTC.

The chain uses TRBV7-9 and TRBJ2-5, with 10 nucleotides matching TRBD2. Trimming cost V 1 base and J 2 bases; bases outside gene matches: 7. Germline assignment: CDR1 SEHNR and CDR2 FQNEAQ (reference sequence). This CDR3 is built from 17 residues. The DNA of the CDR3 is TGTGCCAGCAGCTTAGGCGGTAGCGGGAGGCAACAAGAGACCCAGTACTTC. Amino acids: CASSLGGSGRQQETQYF.

The J gene is TRBJ2-7, the V gene TRBV18; the D is unclear. CDR3 length equals 19 residues. The V gene lost 2 bases and the J gene lost 0 bases, with 23 bases spanning the gap. Germline CDR1 and CDR2: KGHSH and LQKENI. CDR3 region: CASSPRLPQPASISYEQYF. The CDR3 nucleotides read TGTGCCAGCTCACCAAGACTCCCACAGCCAGCCTCAATCTCCTACGAGCAGTACTTC.

This clonotype is a singleton in its sample. A much more abundant neighbour one base away suggests this may be a read error. J is TRBJ2-7 and V is TRBV28; D ambiguous. The CDR3 consists of 12 residues. Per germline, CDR1 MDHEN and CDR2 SYDVKM. V lost 2 bases, J lost 4 bases, and 6 bases lay in between. CDR3 coding DNA: TGTGCCAGCAGTTTACGGCAGTACGAGCAGTACTTC. The encoded protein is CASSLRQYEQYF.

V usage is TRBV12-3 or TRBV12-4 and J usage is TRBJ2-1; D is perhaps TRBD1 or TRBD2 (6 bases each). The CDR3 has 18 residues. The ends were cut back, 11 bases at V and 3 bases at J, with 29 bases in the middle. CDR3 DNA sequence: TGTGCCCTCAGCTCCGCCGCCCTCACAGGGAGGCTCTACAATGAGCAGTTCTTC. Amino acids: CALSSAALTGRLYNEQFF.

This clonotype was found a few times. The chain is built from TRBV11-2 and TRBJ2-3; TRBD2 might be the D (6 bases). This CDR3 spans 17 amino acids. V dropped 1 base and J dropped 4 bases, with 18 bases sitting between them. Germline loops: CDR1 SGHAT, CDR2 FQNNGV. The CDR3 loop reads CASSLVGGKAISDTQYF. For the CDR3, the DNA is TGTGCCAGCAGCTTAGTTGGGGGGAAGGCAATTTCAGATACGCAGTATTTT. The variable domain in full, with the rest retrieved from reference TRBV11-2 and TRBJ2-3, is EAGVAQSPRYKIIEKRQSVAFWCNPISGHATLYWYQQILGQGPKLLIQFQNNGVVDDSQLPKDRFSAERLKGVDSTLKIQPAKLEDSAVYLCASSLVGGKAISDTQYFGPGTRLTVL.

This clonotype was seen a few times. The chain is built from TRBV28 and TRBJ2-4; possibly TRBD1 or TRBD2 for D (6 bases each). The CDR3 is 15 residues long. CDR1 MDHEN and CDR2 SYDVKM come from the germline V gene. The V gene lost 2 bases and the J gene lost 0 bases, with 8 bases spanning the gap. In DNA form, the CDR3 reads TGTGCCAGCAGTTTACGGGGGCTAGCCAAAAACATTCAGTACTTC. This gives the protein CASSLRGLAKNIQYF. Full variable domain (remainder filled in from reference TRBV28 and TRBJ2-4): DVKVTQSSRYLVKRTGEKVFLECVQDMDHENMFWYRQDPGLGLRLIYFSYDVKMKEKGDIPEGYSVSREKKERFSLILESASTNQTSMYLCASSLRGLAKNIQYFGAGTRLSVL.

This clonotype came up a few times. The gene calls are TRBV20-1 and TRBJ2-7; D gene uncertain. With 0 bases removed from V and 2 bases from J, the gap between germline ends came to 14 bases. The V gene's germline CDR1 is DFQATT and CDR2 SNEGSKA (reference sequence). The CDR3 contains 15 residues. In DNA form, the CDR3 reads TGCAGTGCTAGAGATCCTGCAGGATCGACCTACGAGCAGTACTTC. Its protein is CSARDPAGSTYEQYF.

This clonotype occurred a few times. The chain has TRBV7-2 and TRBJ2-3, with D possibly TRBD1 on 5 matching bases. CDR3 length: 15 residues. Trimming took off 1 base at V and 1 base at J, with 9 bases between the two ends. Germline-derived CDR1 and CDR2 are SGHTA and FQGNSA. The CDR3 sequence is CASSLVDTRTDTQYF. Written as DNA, the CDR3 is TGTGCCAGCAGCTTAGTGGACACTCGCACAGATACGCAGTATTTT.

This clonotype showed up just a few times. The chain recombines TRBV30 with TRBJ2-1; the match to TRBD2 covers 11 bases. Germline V gene lookup returns CDR1 GTSNPN and CDR2 SVGIG (reference sequence). Trimming removed 3 bases from V and 3 bases from J; junction bases left unmatched: 4. The CDR3 covers 15 residues. The DNA of the CDR3 is TGTGCCTGGAGGAGACTAGCGGGATTCTACAATGAGCAGTTCTTC. The encoded protein is CAWRRLAGFYNEQFF.

In DNA form, the CDR3 reads TGTGCCAGCAGTCAGACCCTCCAAGAGACCCAGTACTTC. It specifies CASSQTLQETQYF. The chain links TRBV3-1 to TRBJ2-5; D call uncertain. The V and J ends lost 6 bases and 1 base respectively, with 9 bases between them. CDR1 is LGHDT and CDR2 is YNNKEL in the germline V gene (reference sequence). CDR3 length equals 13 residues.

This clonotype occurred a few times. This rearrangement joins TRBV7-9 to TRBJ1-4, with D unclear. Deletions cut 0 bases from V and 8 bases from J, with 13 bases between. This CDR3 has 15 residues. Germline assignment: CDR1 SEHNR and CDR2 FQNEAQ (reference sequence). This CDR3 is CASSLARWTGEKLFF. The CDR3 bases are TGTGCCAGCAGCTTAGCGCGGTGGACGGGGGAAAAACTGTTTTTT.